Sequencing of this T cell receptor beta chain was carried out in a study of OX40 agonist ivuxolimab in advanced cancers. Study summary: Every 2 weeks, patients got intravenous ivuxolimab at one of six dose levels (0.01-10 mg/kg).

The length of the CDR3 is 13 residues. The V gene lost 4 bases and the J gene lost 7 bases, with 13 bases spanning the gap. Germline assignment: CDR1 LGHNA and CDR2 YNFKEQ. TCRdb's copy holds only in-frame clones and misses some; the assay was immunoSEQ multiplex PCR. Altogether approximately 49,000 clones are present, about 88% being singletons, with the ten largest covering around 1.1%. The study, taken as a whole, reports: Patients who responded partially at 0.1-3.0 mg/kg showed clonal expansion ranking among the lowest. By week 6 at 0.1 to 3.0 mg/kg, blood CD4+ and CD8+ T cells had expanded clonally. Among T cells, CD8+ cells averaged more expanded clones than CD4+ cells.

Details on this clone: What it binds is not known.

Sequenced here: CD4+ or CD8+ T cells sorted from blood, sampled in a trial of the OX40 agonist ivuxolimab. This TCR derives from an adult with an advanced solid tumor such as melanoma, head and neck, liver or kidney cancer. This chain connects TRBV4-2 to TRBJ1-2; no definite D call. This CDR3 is CASSPRVIGGYTF. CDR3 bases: TGTGCCAGCAGCCCCCGGGTGATAGGTGGCTACACCTTC.